Presented here are 23 T cell receptor beta chains from one specimen sequenced in a study of blood T cell repertoires in COVID-19. TCRdb's copy holds only in-frame clones and misses some; the assay was immunoSEQ multiplex PCR. This sample carries 200,000 to 300,000 clones, 86% of them seen once, and the ten largest clones take 9% to 15%. Sequencing was carried out using peripheral blood. These receptor sequences come from a man older than 75 with acute or convalescent COVID-19.

V gene TRBV6-5 combines with J gene TRBJ1-2, with D perhaps TRBD1 (5 bases). From germline, CDR1 is MNHEY and CDR2 SVGAGI. Trimming took 2 bases from V and 2 from J, leaving 9 bases between them. CDR3 size: 14 residues. Written as DNA, the CDR3 is TGTGCCAGCAGTTACGGGGGGTTAAACTATGGCTACACCTTC. This gives the protein CASSYGGLNYGYTF.

CDR3 sequence reads: CASSQADGQGGSPLHF. DNA of the CDR3: TGTGCCAGCAGCCAAGCCGATGGACAGGGCGGTTCACCCCTCCACTTT. The chain joins TRBV4-2 to TRBJ1-6; 8 bases line up with TRBD1. V shed 1 base and J 9 bases; nucleotides not matched to a gene: 8. Germline V CDR1 and CDR2: LGHNA, YNFKEQ. This CDR3 spans 16 amino acids.

The V gene is TRBV7-2, the J gene TRBJ1-2, with 7 nucleotides matching TRBD1. The CDR3 is made up of 13 amino acids. The germline V gene encodes CDR1 SGHTA and CDR2 FQGNSA. V was clipped by 4 bases and J by 7 bases; unmatched bases: 6. The CDR3 loop reads CASSSDRTRGYTF. In DNA form, the CDR3 reads TGTGCCAGCAGCTCGGACAGGACTCGTGGCTACACCTTC. Full variable domain (outside the CDR3, taken from reference TRBV7-2 and TRBJ1-2): GAGVSQSPSNKVTEKGKDVELRCDPISGHTALYWYRQSLGQGLEFLIYFQGNSAPDKSGLPSDRFSAERTGGSVSTLTIQRTQQEDSAVYLCASSSDRTRGYTFGSGTRLTVV.

The rearrangement uses TRBV28 and TRBJ2-7, with 7 bases identical to TRBD1. This CDR3 contains 14 residues. V shed 5 bases, J shed 7 bases, and the junction held 11 bases outside the gene matches. Germline loops: CDR1 MDHEN, CDR2 SYDVKM. CDR3 sequence: CASSLPTGPVEQYF. The DNA of the CDR3 is TGTGCCAGCAGTCTACCGACAGGGCCGGTGGAGCAGTACTTC. Looking up the rest from reference TRBV28 and TRBJ2-7 gives the full variable domain: DVKVTQSSRYLVKRTGEKVFLECVQDMDHENMFWYRQDPGLGLRLIYFSYDVKMKEKGDIPEGYSVSREKKERFSLILESASTNQTSMYLCASSLPTGPVEQYFGPGTRLTVT.

A note on this clone: In the same sample, other DNA sequences code for this CDR3. J is TRBJ1-3 and V is TRBV19, with TRBD1 matching 7 bases. Trimming took 4 bases from V and 4 from J; bases not matched to a gene: 1. CDR3 length equals 13 residues. CDR1 and CDR2 (germline): LNHDA, SQIVND (reference sequence). The CDR3: CASSTGGGNTIYF. CDR3 in DNA: TGTGCCAGTAGTACAGGGGGAGGAAACACCATATATTTT.

The chain uses TRBV27 and TRBJ2-3; 7 bases agree with TRBD2. The germline V gene encodes CDR1 MNHEY and CDR2 SMNVEV (reference sequence). There are 14 residues in the CDR3. The trim removed 3 bases at V and 4 bases at J, leaving 4 bases unmatched. The DNA for the CDR3 is TGTGCCAGCAGTTTTGGACTAGTCGCAGATACGCAGTATTTT. It encodes CASSFGLVADTQYF.

The rearrangement links TRBV6-5 to TRBJ1-1; perhaps TRBD1 as D (5 bases). Trimming shortened V by 7 bases and J by 4 bases, and 13 bases separated the two germline ends. CDR1 is MNHEY and CDR2 is SVGAGI in the germline V gene. The CDR3 contains 13 residues. The CDR3 bases are TGTGCCAGCACCCCCGTGGGGGGCACTGAAGCTTTCTTT. Its protein is CASTPVGGTEAFF.

This clone has only one observation. The CDR3 DNA reads as TGTGCCAGCAGCCGGCAGGGGGAAGGTGAGCAGTACTTC. Translating gives CASSRQGEGEQYF. V gene TRBV3-1 (or the pseudogene TRBV3-2) combines with J gene TRBJ2-7, with 7 bases aligning to TRBD1. This CDR3 contains 13 residues. J lost 7 bases, V lost 4 bases, and 7 bases had no gene match. The V gene's germline CDR1 is LGHDT and CDR2 YNNKEL (reference sequence).

The chain couples TRBV9 to TRBJ2-1; no definite D call. The CDR3 has 13 amino acids. Trimming pared 4 bases from V and 0 bases from J, leaving 5 bases between. CDR1 is SGDLS, CDR2 YYNGEE, per germline. CDR3 in DNA: TGTGCCAGCAGCCCCGGCTCCTACAATGAGCAGTTCTTC. Its protein is CASSPGSYNEQFF.

The chain uses TRBV19 and TRBJ1-1; D gene unclear. Germline CDR1 reads LNHDA; CDR2 reads SQIVND (reference sequence). V dropped 3 bases and J dropped 2 bases, with 10 bases sitting between them. The CDR3 sequence is 14 residues long. The CDR3 reads CASSIGGSNTEAFF. CDR3 in DNA: TGTGCCAGTAGTATTGGTGGCAGTAACACTGAAGCTTTCTTT.

This clone showed up just once. The chain combines TRBV5-4 with TRBJ1-1; 7 bases fit TRBD1. Unmatched junction bases numbered 5, after V lost 0 bases and J lost 0 bases. This CDR3 spans 16 amino acids. Germline CDR1 SGHNT, CDR2 YYREEE (reference sequence). The CDR3 reads CASSLGGGQVNTEAFF. CDR3 nucleotide sequence: TGTGCCAGCAGCTTGGGGGGCGGACAGGTGAACACTGAAGCTTTCTTT.

This clone appeared once. CDR3 residues: CASSLSGAANTEAFF. Here the CDR3 DNA reads TGTGCCAGCAGCCTCTCGGGTGCAGCGAACACTGAAGCTTTCTTT. The V call is TRBV7-2, the J call TRBJ1-1, with D uncertain. The germline V gene has CDR1 SGHTA and CDR2 FQGNSA. Trimming took off 5 bases at V and 1 base at J, with 14 bases between the two ends. The CDR3 consists of 15 residues.

A note on this clone: The sample holds other DNA sequences that translate to the same CDR3. The J gene is TRBJ1-1, the V gene TRBV5-1; D not resolved. The CDR3 sequence is 15 residues long. Germline V CDR1 and CDR2: SGHRS, YFSETQ. With 0 bases removed from V and 0 bases from J, the gap between germline ends came to 9 bases. CDR3 DNA: TGCGCCAGCAGCTTGGCGGCGGGGTTGAACACTGAAGCTTTCTTT. This sequence encodes CASSLAAGLNTEAFF.

The chain carries TRBV2 and TRBJ2-7; 7 nucleotides align to TRBD1. CDR1 and CDR2 from the germline V gene are SNHLY and FYNNEI. The CDR3 runs 15 residues. J gave up 3 bases and V 2 bases, and 7 bases lay outside the gene matches. CDR3 amino acids: CASSETQGIIYEQYF. CDR3 in DNA: TGTGCCAGCAGTGAAACACAGGGGATCATCTACGAGCAGTACTTC.

The chain joins TRBV5-1 to TRBJ2-7; D perhaps matches TRBD2 (5 bases). The CDR3 has 13 residues. Germline V gene data show CDR1 as SGHRS and CDR2 as YFSETQ. The V gene lost 5 bases and the J gene lost 3 bases, with 12 bases spanning the gap. The CDR3 is CASSPLGLYEQYF. The CDR3 DNA follows: TGCGCCAGCAGTCCCCTTGGACTCTACGAGCAGTACTTC.

The genes are TRBV28 and TRBJ2-7; 9 bases agree with TRBD1. Germline V gene sequence: CDR1 MDHEN, CDR2 SYDVKM. The V gene end was trimmed by 7 bases and the J gene end by 4 bases; junction bases not matched to a gene: 11. The length of the CDR3 is 15 residues. CDR3 DNA: TGTGCCAGCATTGGGGGGGGACAGGGATTTTACGAGCAGTACTTC. It yields the protein CASIGGGQGFYEQYF.

The chain recombines TRBV6-1 with TRBJ1-2; D is perhaps TRBD1 (6 bases). Deletions cut 2 bases from V and 7 bases from J, with 14 bases between. CDR1 is MNHNS, CDR2 SASEGT, per germline. This CDR3 contains 14 residues. This chain's CDR3 is CASSEYGGHGGYTF. The CDR3 DNA reads TGTGCCAGCAGTGAATACGGGGGGCATGGTGGCTACACCTTC.

The V and J genes are TRBV12-5 and TRBJ1-1; TRBD1 might be the D (5 bases). The V gene's germline CDR1 is LGHNT and CDR2 FRNRAP. The CDR3 is 16 amino acids. The V and J ends lost 2 bases and 1 base respectively, with 14 bases between them. The CDR3 region is CASGLFRQGWNTEAFF. DNA for the CDR3: TGTGCTAGTGGTTTGTTCCGCCAGGGATGGAACACTGAAGCTTTCTTT.

This rearrangement joins TRBV10-2 to TRBJ1-2, with D perhaps TRBD1 (6 bases). V lost 6 bases, J lost 7 bases, and 15 bases lay in between. The CDR3 length is 13 residues. CDR1 is WSHSY and CDR2 is SAAADI in the germline V gene. This CDR3 is CASSPGGYSGYTF. The CDR3 DNA reads TGCGCCAGCAGCCCGGGGGGCTATTCTGGCTACACCTTC.

The gene calls are TRBV19 and TRBJ2-3; TRBD2 agrees at 10 bases. The CDR3 is 14 amino acids. J lost 5 bases, V lost 4 bases, and 3 bases had no gene match. The germline V gene has CDR1 LNHDA and CDR2 SQIVND (reference sequence). The DNA of the CDR3 is TGTGCCAGTAGTACTAGCGGGAGACAAGATACGCAGTATTTT. Translation: CASSTSGRQDTQYF.

The chain combines TRBV5-5 with TRBJ1-1, with 7 bases that match TRBD1. Germline V gene data show CDR1 as SGHKS and CDR2 as YYEKEE (reference sequence). Trimming removed 3 bases from V and 3 bases from J; junction bases left unmatched: 5. The CDR3 is made up of 14 amino acids. The chain's CDR3 is CASSSTTGYTEAFF. CDR3 nucleotide sequence: TGTGCCAGCAGCTCAACGACAGGGTACACTGAAGCTTTCTTT.

This clone was recorded only once. This rearrangement joins TRBV6-5 to TRBJ1-1; TRBD1 matches 8 bases. CDR3 length: 15 residues. Trimming cost V 2 bases and J 7 bases; bases outside gene matches: 9. Germline CDR1 is MNHEY and CDR2 is SVGAGI. In nucleotides, the CDR3 is TGTGCCAGCAGTTACGGGACAGGTGGCTTGGGTGAAGCTTTCTTT. Its protein product is CASSYGTGGLGEAFF.

This clone was observed a few times. This rearrangement joins TRBV28 to TRBJ1-1; 11 bases map to TRBD1. The CDR3 totals 15 residues. CDR1 MDHEN and CDR2 SYDVKM come from the germline V gene. The junction had 7 bases not matched to a gene; V was cut back by 5 bases and J by 5 bases. Here the CDR3 DNA reads TGTGCCAGCAGTCTCCCCGGGACAGGGGGGACTGAAGCTTTCTTT. This gives the protein CASSLPGTGGTEAFF.